These T cell receptor beta chains were read from a single sample in a study of T-cell memory formation after mild COVID-19. Each CDR3 protein is one row after TCRdb ran MiXCR on the 5' RACE reads. The repertoire consists of roughly 99,000 distinct CDR3 sequences, with approximately 14% occurring once and the leading ten covering around 43%. The source material was PBMCs or a T cell subset sorted from them (not recorded which). The receptors originated from a man younger than 35 who had mild COVID-19 (a few samples of this study predate the infection). Cell type and time point are not known. Each CDR3 is given with its conserved first and last residue.

14 TRBJ2-2 TRBV5-4 CASSPTDRPRELFF
16 TRBJ1-5 TRBV10-3 CAISESRQGLNQPQHF
16 TRBJ1-1 TRBV13 CASSLRRTGMNTEAFF
15 TRBJ1-1 TRBV7-9 CASILGWGENTEAFF
13 TRBJ2-1 TRBV4-1 CASSHKTSYEQFF
17 TRBJ2-7 TRBV20-1 CSARSPSSGGFSYEQYF
16 TRBJ2-3 TRBV12-3/TRBV12-4 CASSLGGAPSTDTQYF
15 TRBJ2-3 TRBV7-6 CASSQTQGSIDTQYF
14 TRBJ1-1 TRBV7-8 CASSLGWVNTEAFF
16 TRBJ1-5 TRBV4-1 CASSQVSPRGNQPQHF
16 TRBJ1-5 TRBV12-3/TRBV12-4 CASSFEGEYSNQPQHF
15 TRBJ2-1 TRBV6-2/TRBV6-3 CASSYRGASYNEQFF
15 TRBJ2-1 TRBV6-2/TRBV6-3 CASSPPGGLFDEQFF
14 TRBJ1-1 TRBV12-5 CASGLGPLSTEAFF
15 TRBJ2-7 TRBV5-5 CASSSDRGLAYEQYF
12 TRBJ2-3 TRBV14 CASSHGTATQYF
18 TRBJ1-3 TRBV27 CASSSYSDRVDTGNTIYF
14 TRBJ2-1 TRBV7-6 CASSLGGLRNEQFF
14 TRBJ2-1 TRBV11-2 CASSERDPSGEQFF
18 TRBJ2-5 TRBV7-6 CASSSYRGLAGGGETQYF
13 TRBJ2-1 TRBV7-9 CASSLIAYNEQFF
15 TRBJ1-6 TRBV27 CASSSEPWGNSPLHF
17 TRBJ1-2 TRBV6-5 CASRGLDRGRHGYGYTF
17 TRBJ2-1 TRBV7-2 CASSRQGEGRANNEQFF
16 TRBJ2-3 TRBV4-1 CASSPLGQGLTDTQYF
15 TRBJ1-2 TRBV6-1 CASRPGQGRGYGYTF
12 TRBJ2-7 TRBV7-6 CASSAGKDEQYF
15 TRBJ2-1 TRBV29-1 CSVDGGGSSYNEQFF
15 TRBJ2-7 TRBV7-2 CASSLWVGSSYEQYF
15 TRBJ2-1 TRBV27 CASSSGPRAWDEQFF
14 TRBJ2-1 TRBV6-4 CASSDGGPGNEQFF
14 TRBJ2-4 TRBV20-1 CSARDRAAKNIQYF